This T cell receptor beta chain was captured by sequencing in a study of spatial heterogeneity in lung cancer. Study details: There were consistently more beta-chain sequences detected than alpha-chain sequences.

Time point meaning: blood at routine non-recurrence follow-up after resection. One entry per CDR3 protein results from TCRdb running MiXCR on the 5' RACE reads. Here the sample spans over 70,000 distinct CDR3 sequences, around 9.3% being singletons. This clonotype was seen more than once but under ten times. The CDR3 is 14 residues long. Germline CDR1 and CDR2: MDHEN and SYDVKM. V gave up 6 bases and J gave up 7 bases; unmatched junction bases: 9. The TCR originated in a female donor with early-stage non-small cell lung cancer. The chain is built from TRBV28 and TRBJ2-5; 9 positions match TRBD1. Sequencing used PBMCs, obtained at follow-up. The CDR3 region has the DNA TGTGCCAGCAGCTCTGGACAGGGGATGTGGACCCAGTACTTC. Translating gives CASSSGQGMWTQYF.